Listed below are T cell receptor beta chains from one sample, sequenced in a study of cytomegalovirus exposure and HLA in healthy donors. TCRdb's copy holds only in-frame clones and misses some; the assay was immunoSEQ multiplex PCR. The sample lists under 250,000 clones, 65% to 80% occurring once. The material sequenced was PBMCs. The receptors come from a woman in her 30s in good health and CMV-seropositive. The CDR3 runs from the conserved cysteine through the conserved F or W. Fields, in order: V gene, D gene, clone size, J gene, CDR3 protein, CDR3 DNA. The D gene is left open where the match is weak. Expanded clones are given a class, and other clones once, few, many or no size at all.

>TRBV4-3|NA|few|TRBJ1-1
CASSQDPGLTEAFF
TGCGCCAGCAGCCAAGATCCGGGTTTGACTGAAGCTTTCTTT
>TRBV4-1|TRBD1|NA|TRBJ1-1
CASRRQGLEAFF
TGCGCCAGCAGACGACAGGGTCTCGAAGCTTTCTTT
>TRBV4-3|NA|NA|TRBJ2-7
CASSQNQGGGYEQYF
TGCGCCAGCAGCCAAAATCAGGGAGGGGGCTACGAGCAGTACTTC
>TRBV9|NA|few|TRBJ2-5
CASSLQGVETQYF
TGTGCCAGCAGCCTACAGGGTGTGGAGACCCAGTACTTC
>TRBV11-2|NA|NA|TRBJ2-1
CASSLNNEQFF
TGTGCCAGCAGCCTAAATAATGAGCAGTTCTTC
>TRBV4-1|TRBD1|few|TRBJ2-1
CASRQTGTGGTYNEQFF
TGCGCCAGCAGACAAACCGGGACAGGGGGGACGTACAATGAGCAGTTCTTC
>TRBV19|NA|NA|TRBJ2-2
CASSRGTGNTGELFF
TGTGCCAGTAGTCGAGGGACTGGCAACACCGGGGAGCTGTTTTTT
>TRBV15|TRBD2|NA|TRBJ2-7
CATSGGTSGSYEQYF
TGTGCCACCAGCGGGGGGACTAGCGGGAGCTACGAGCAGTACTTC
>TRBV12-2|NA|NA|TRBJ1-5
CASRIRTGSNQPQHF
TGTGCAAGTCGCATCCGGACAGGGAGCAATCAGCCCCAGCATTTT
>TRBV7-9|NA|NA|TRBJ1-6
CASSPNRELSYNSPLHF
TGTGCCAGCAGCCCGAACAGGGAATTATCCTATAATTCACCCCTCCACTTT
>TRBV5-4|NA|few|TRBJ1-2
CASSFGYGYTF
TGTGCCAGCAGCTTCGGCTATGGCTACACCTTC
>TRBV5-4|TRBD1|NA|TRBJ2-5
CASSSNQGAGVETQYF
TGTGCCAGCAGCTCCAACCAGGGGGCAGGGGTAGAGACCCAGTACTTC
>TRBV7-9|TRBD1|NA|TRBJ2-7
CASSLGTGGASEQYF
TGTGCCAGCAGCTTAGGGACAGGGGGAGCTTCCGAGCAGTACTTC
>TRBV6-1|NA|NA|TRBJ1-2
CATRAGPNYGYTF
TGTGCCACCAGGGCAGGCCCCAACTATGGCTACACCTTC
>TRBV19|NA|NA|TRBJ1-2
CASSIVQANYGYTF
TGTGCCAGTAGTATAGTTCAGGCTAACTATGGCTACACCTTC
>TRBV4-1|NA|once|TRBJ2-7
CASSQDVTQGVQYF
TGCGCCAGCAGCCAAGATGTCACGCAAGGAGTACAGTACTTC
>TRBV25-1|TRBD1|few|TRBJ2-1
CASRGQGYEQFF
TGTGCCAGCAGGGGACAGGGGTATGAGCAGTTCTTC
>TRBV4-2|TRBD2|NA|TRBJ2-5
CASSQARGLAGQETQYF
TGTGCCAGCAGCCAAGCCCGGGGACTAGCGGGCCAAGAGACCCAGTACTTC
>TRBV6-1|NA|NA|TRBJ2-5
CASSEAAGQGSETQYF
TGTGCCAGCAGTGAAGCGGCGGGCCAAGGGTCGGAGACCCAGTACTTC
>TRBV18|NA|few|TRBJ1-1
CASSPTGNTEAFF
TGTGCCAGCTCACCGACAGGGAACACTGAAGCTTTCTTT
>TRBV7-9|TRBD1|NA|TRBJ2-5
CASNLDREREETQYF
TGTGCCAGCAACCTGGACAGGGAACGGGAAGAGACCCAGTACTTC
>TRBV2|NA|NA|TRBJ1-1
CASGYSLNTEAFF
TGTGCCAGCGGCTACAGCTTGAACACTGAAGCTTTCTTT
>TRBV10-3|NA|NA|TRBJ1-3
CAISETVHTGNTIYF
TGTGCCATCAGTGAGACAGTCCATACTGGAAACACCATATATTTT
>TRBV5-1|TRBD1|NA|TRBJ2-6
CASSPGQAGANVLTF
TGCGCCAGCAGCCCAGGACAGGCTGGGGCCAACGTCCTGACTTTC
>TRBV6-6|TRBD1|few|TRBJ2-1
CASSPQGDEQFF
TGTGCCAGCAGTCCCCAGGGGGATGAGCAGTTCTTC
>TRBV27|TRBD2|NA|TRBJ2-7
CASSPRGGRYEQYF
TGTGCCAGCAGTCCACGGGGGGGCCGTTACGAGCAGTACTTC
>TRBV4-3|NA|NA|TRBJ2-3
CASSQDPSDGTDTQYF
TGCGCCAGCAGCCAAGATCCCAGCGATGGCACAGATACGCAGTATTTT
>TRBV7-2|NA|NA|TRBJ1-1
CASSLSSQGTEAFF
TGTGCCAGCAGCTTGTCCTCCCAGGGCACTGAAGCTTTCTTT
>TRBV10-2|TRBD2|once|TRBJ2-5
CASSESPGLAGAWTQYF
TGCGCCAGCAGTGAGTCCCCGGGACTAGCGGGGGCCTGGACCCAGTACTTC
>TRBV5-4|TRBD1|NA|TRBJ1-1
CASSPTGGGGTEAFF
TGTGCCAGCAGCCCCACAGGGGGAGGTGGCACTGAAGCTTTCTTT
>TRBV11-3|NA|NA|TRBJ2-1
CASSANRDSLYNEQFF
TGTGCCAGCAGCGCAAACCGGGACTCCCTATACAATGAGCAGTTCTTC
>TRBV15|TRBD2|NA|TRBJ2-1
CATSRLESGLVPNEQFF
TGTGCCACCAGCAGACTAGAGTCGGGACTAGTTCCGAATGAGCAGTTCTTC